The 4 T cell receptor beta chains listed next were all sequenced from one sample in a study of vaccination effects on CD4 cells after COVID-19. ViraFEST expansion of antigen-specific CD4+ T cells with viral peptide pools preceded sequencing. When around 10 days of culture had elapsed, CD4+ T cells were isolated. People in the vaccine group had not been infected with SARS-CoV-2 before, and their nucleocapsid antibodies were negative. The antigens for these receptors are not known. Sequencing was performed with immunoSEQ multiplex PCR; in TCRdb, only in-frame clones are kept and a portion is missing. The data contain 20,000 to 25,000 clones, roughly 72% of them singletons. This specimen was CD4+ T cells from PBMCs cultured with HCoV-NL63 spike peptides, taken before COVID-19 vaccination. These receptors were obtained from a human donor who received a COVID-19 vaccine.

CDR3 DNA: TGTGCCAGCAGCTTAGAAGACAGGGCTAACTATGGCTACACCTTC. It codes for CASSLEDRANYGYTF. V usage is TRBV11-2 and J usage is TRBJ1-2, with 7 bases matching TRBD1. Germline V CDR1 and CDR2: SGHAT, FQNNGV. The junction had 1 base not matched to a gene; V was cut back by 0 bases and J by 0 bases. This CDR3 contains 15 residues.

This clone is labeled as medium-sized (0.01 to 0.1%). V gene TRBV10-3 combines with J gene TRBJ1-1, with 7 bases matching TRBD1. Germline loops: CDR1 ENHRY, CDR2 SYGVKD. The CDR3 consists of 15 residues. The V gene end was trimmed by 0 bases and the J gene end by 0 bases; junction bases not matched to a gene: 1. CDR3 in amino acids: CAISESGTVNTEAFF. The CDR3 DNA reads as TGTGCCATCAGTGAGTCCGGGACAGTGAACACTGAAGCTTTCTTT.

CDR3 nucleotides: TGTGCCAGCAGCTATAATCGATTAACCACAGATACGCAGTATTTT. Its translation: CASSYNRLTTDTQYF. The chain links TRBV7-8 to TRBJ2-3; D is unclear. V was pared by 4 bases and J by 2 bases, with 13 bases between. Germline V gene data show CDR1 as SGHVS and CDR2 as FQNEAQ. The CDR3 consists of 15 residues.

The rearrangement joins TRBV24-1 to TRBJ2-7, with 7 nucleotides matching TRBD1. Unmatched junction bases numbered 9, after V lost 3 bases and J lost 8 bases. This CDR3 spans 14 amino acids. CDR1 is KGHDR and CDR2 is SFDVKD in the germline V gene. For the CDR3, the DNA is TGTGCCACCAGTGATGACGGTGAACAGGGGAAGCAGTACTTC. It codes for CATSDDGEQGKQYF.